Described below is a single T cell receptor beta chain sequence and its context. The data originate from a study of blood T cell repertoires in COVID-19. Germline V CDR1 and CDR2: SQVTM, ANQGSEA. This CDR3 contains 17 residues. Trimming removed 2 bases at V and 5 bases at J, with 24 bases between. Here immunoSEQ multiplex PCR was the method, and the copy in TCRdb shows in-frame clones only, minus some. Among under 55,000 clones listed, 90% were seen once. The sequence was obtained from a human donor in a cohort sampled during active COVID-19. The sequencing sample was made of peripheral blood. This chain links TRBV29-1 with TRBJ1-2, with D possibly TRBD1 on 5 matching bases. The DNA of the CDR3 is TGCAGCGTTGAATTTTTGGGAGAGCGGGGCCATCGATATGGCTACACCTTC. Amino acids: CSVEFLGERGHRYGYTF.